This TCR beta chain was recorded in a study of cytomegalovirus exposure and HLA in healthy donors. Clones were read by immunoSEQ multiplex PCR, and TCRdb kept only the in-frame ones, dropping some. Of about 190,000 clones in the sample, about four fifths were seen once. This CDR3 is built from 15 residues. V dropped 5 bases and J dropped 2; count of bases not matched to a gene: 4. Germline V gene sequence: CDR1 SGHNT, CDR2 YENEEA. Findings and limits, study-wide: The study found most TCR sequences rare, yet found some public TCRs in many donors. Cytomegalovirus-associated TCR beta chains were listed, numbering 150 to 200. Published work reported that the classifier diagnosed cytomegalovirus status with high specificity and sensitivity.

Concerning this clone: Its specificity is unknown.

The material sequenced was PBMCs. The rearrangement links TRBV11-3 to TRBJ2-2; 8 bases line up with TRBD2. The sequence came from a man younger than 35 in good health and CMV-seropositive. The CDR3 sequence: CASSRLASNTGELFF. CDR3 coding DNA: TGTGCCAGCAGCCGACTAGCGAGCAACACCGGGGAGCTGTTTTTT.